This T cell receptor (beta chain) was identified in a study of T cells in Graves' hyperthyroidism and ophthalmopathy. Researchers took RNA transcripts and amplified the TCR beta CDR3 regions from them. During a first-round RT-PCR of the TCR CDR3, the HTBI primer set was used. TCRdb re-called the multiplex PCR reads through MiXCR, storing one row per CDR3 protein. This table has approximately 430,000 distinct CDR3 sequences, 15% to 19% appearing once. Patients between 18 and 65 years old had hyperthyroidism, newly diagnosed and lasting under 2 months. Every diagnosis used clinical symptoms, serum thyroxine and TRAb, thyroid ultrasound and orbital computed tomography. The PBMCs had their origin in around 10 ml of fresh peripheral blood. Germline V gene sequence: CDR1 LNHDA, CDR2 SQIVND (reference sequence). V was clipped by 7 bases and J by 1 base, with 20 bases between them. The CDR3 loop spans 17 amino acids.

The clonotype was recovered from a woman younger than 30 with Graves' hyperthyroidism. The sequencing sample was made of blood. The rearrangement joins TRBV19 to TRBJ1-5; tentative D call: TRBD1 (6 bases). The CDR3 coding sequence is TGTGCCAGTACCAATCGCGGGGGCGGATGGAGCAATCAGCCCCAGCATTTT. The encoded protein is CASTNRGGGWSNQPQHF.